This T cell receptor beta chain was identified in a study of shared clonotypes between healthy human individuals. V lost 1 base and J lost 10; bases outside the gene matches: 7. Germline V gene lookup returns CDR1 MGHRA and CDR2 YSYEKL. The CDR3 has 14 residues. Points from the study as a whole: Larger estimated richness was generally recorded for naive subsets relative to memory subsets.

With respect to this clone: Its antigen is not known.

Positively selected for CCR7, the CD45RO-negative cells used as naive CD8 cells excluded terminally differentiated effector memory CD45RA+ cells. The donors were adults (healthy and HIV-negative) with no recent acute infections or vaccinations. Donors were Caucasian adults residing in Nashville, Tennessee, USA. Assay: immunoSEQ multiplex PCR; the TCRdb copy retains only in-frame clones and omits some. The sample lists approximately 840,000 clones; just over 95% were seen once. This rearrangement joins TRBV4-1 to TRBJ1-1; 9 nucleotides match TRBD1. Sequencing input: naive CD8+ T cells sorted from blood. This TCR derives from a man aged 25-40 years in good health. The CDR3 sequence is CASSQAQGAGGAFF. For the CDR3, the DNA is TGCGCCAGCAGCCAAGCACAGGGGGCTGGTGGAGCTTTCTTT.